One and the same sample provided the 24 T cell receptor beta chains below, sequenced in a study of blood T cells in healthy people across ages. Next came a second PCR, run for about 7 to 12 cycles, which used a sample-barcoded 5' primer along with a J-beta primer mix. Via MiXCR, TCRdb re-called the 5' RACE reads, giving one row per CDR3 protein. The profile shows hundreds of thousands of distinct CDR3 sequences, 20% to 25% of them singletons. The same data also contributed to another study, on T cells of mothers and their children.

The sample was blood. The source is a boy between 5 and 17 years old in good health.

This clonotype has more than one count but fewer than ten. The chain employs TRBV28 and TRBJ1-5; TRBD1 matches at 7 bases. Looked up from germline, CDR1 is MDHEN and CDR2 is SYDVKM. CDR3 size: 15 residues. V lost 6 bases to trimming and J lost 15 bases; unmatched junction nucleotides: 20. Here the CDR3 reads CASSAGTALFYRPHF. Written as DNA, the CDR3 is TGTGCCAGCAGCGCCGGGACAGCCTTATTCTATCGCCCGCATTTT.

The J gene is TRBJ2-7, the V gene TRBV2; 10 bases map to TRBD2. The CDR3 has 14 residues. Germline-derived CDR1 and CDR2 are SNHLY and FYNNEI. The ends lost 5 bases at V and 3 bases at J; junction bases unmatched: 4. The CDR3 sequence is CASSQRGGIYEQYF. Written as DNA, the CDR3 is TGTGCCAGCAGTCAGCGGGGGGGCATCTACGAGCAGTACTTC.

Only a few counts were recorded for this clonotype. This chain connects TRBV5-4 to TRBJ2-5; TRBD2 matches at 8 bases. The DNA end is more similar to TRBJ2-1, so the J call may be wrong. Germline-derived CDR1 and CDR2 are SGHNT and YYREEE (reference sequence). The CDR3 length is 15 residues. CDR3 region: CASKAREDFSGEQFF. CDR3 nucleotides: TGTGCCAGCAAGGCGCGGGAGGATTTTTCCGGTGAGCAGTTCTTC.

V is TRBV3-1 and J is TRBJ2-5; D ambiguous. The CDR3 loop spans 17 amino acids. The germline V gene has CDR1 LGHDT and CDR2 YNNKEL (reference sequence). Trimming pared 4 bases from V and 1 base from J, leaving 19 bases between. CDR3 in amino acids: CASSPFFLEVPQETQYF. The CDR3 DNA follows: TGTGCCAGCAGCCCGTTTTTTTTAGAGGTCCCCCAAGAGACCCAGTACTTC.

This clonotype has just a few counts. The V gene is TRBV29-1, the J gene TRBJ2-6, with D possibly matching TRBD1 (6 bases). V shed 4 bases and J shed 0 bases, with 19 bases lying between them. Germline V CDR1 and CDR2: SQVTM, ANQGSEA. CDR3 size: 18 residues. This chain's CDR3 is CSVGNLYRDNSGANVLTF. The CDR3 nucleotides are TGCAGCGTTGGGAACCTTTACCGGGACAACTCTGGGGCCAACGTCCTGACTTTC.

This clonotype has at least ten counts. In DNA, the CDR3 is TGTGCCAGCAGGACGAACACCGGGGAGCTGTTTTTT. Translating it yields CASRTNTGELFF. This chain uses TRBV27 with TRBJ2-2; no definite D call. Deletions cut 6 bases from V and 0 bases from J, with 2 bases between. The length of the CDR3 is 12 residues. Germline CDR1 reads MNHEY; CDR2 reads SMNVEV (reference sequence).

The rearrangement joins TRBV5-1 to TRBJ1-1, with D uncertain. The germline V gene encodes CDR1 SGHRS and CDR2 YFSETQ. Between the trimmed V and J ends, which lost 4 bases and 1 base, there was a span of 14 bases. The CDR3 consists of 15 residues. CDR3 residues: CASSLLEWKNTEAFF. The CDR3, as DNA: TGCGCCAGCAGCCTTCTTGAATGGAAGAACACTGAAGCTTTCTTT. Filled out from reference TRBV5-1 and TRBJ1-1, the complete variable domain reads KAGVTQTPRYLIKTRGQQVTLSCSPISGHRSVSWYQQTPGQGLQFLFEYFSETQRNKGNFPGRFSGRQFSNSRSEMNVSTLELGDSALYLCASSLLEWKNTEAFFGQGTRLTVV.

Details on this clonotype: The conserved phenylalanine or tryptophan is not found at the CDR3 terminus, so this likely reflects a read error. The chain joins TRBV11-2 to TRBJ2-1; D tentatively fits TRBD1 or TRBD2 (5 bases each). CDR3 length equals 14 residues. Germline V gene data show CDR1 as SGHAT and CDR2 as FQNNGV. Trimming cost V 3 bases and J 10 bases, with 16 bases left between them. The CDR3 coding sequence is TGTGCCAGCAGCTTGGAACCTTCCGGGACCGAGCAGTTCTCC. Translated, it gives CASSLEPSGTEQFS.

This clonotype was detected ten times or more. Its ends do not fully match the called genes, so a read error is possible. This chain uses TRBV7-7 with TRBJ2-5, with D hard to call. The CDR3 covers 13 residues. The germline gives CDR1 SSHAT, CDR2 FNYEAQ (reference sequence). CDR3 in amino acids: CASSLARSETQYF. CDR3 coding DNA: TGTGCTAGCAGCTTAGCTAGGTCCGAGACCCAGTACTTC. Variable domain in full (rest from reference TRBV7-7 and TRBJ2-5): GAGVSQSPRYKVTKRGQDVTLRCDPISSHATLYWYQQALGQGPEFLTYFNYEAQPDKSGLPSDRFSAERPEGSISTLTIQRTEQRDSAMYRCASSLARSETQYFGPGTRLLVL.

There are a few counts of this clonotype. The chain is built from TRBV6-4 and TRBJ1-1; no firm D call. This CDR3 region has 15 residues. Per the germline V gene, CDR1 is MRHNA and CDR2 is SNTAGT. The V and J ends lost 6 bases and 0 bases respectively, with 14 bases between them. The CDR3 bases are TGTGCCAGCAGCCGCACGACGGGGATGAACACTGAAGCTTTCTTT. Protein: CASSRTTGMNTEAFF.

This clonotype has more than one count but fewer than ten. The chain has TRBV7-8 and TRBJ2-7, with 10 bases matching TRBD2. The V and J ends lost 0 bases and 4 bases, in that order; junction bases with no gene match: 9. This CDR3 spans 17 amino acids. Looked up from germline, CDR1 is SGHVS and CDR2 is FQNEAQ. The CDR3 sequence: CASSLASAGGPWYEQYF. The CDR3, as DNA: TGTGCCAGCAGCTTAGCCTCAGCGGGAGGGCCGTGGTACGAGCAGTACTTC.

The rearrangement joins TRBV20-1 to TRBJ2-1, with 11 bases lining up with TRBD2. The CDR3 has 17 residues. Germline CDR1 reads DFQATT; CDR2 reads SNEGSKA (reference sequence). V was pared by 6 bases and J by 5 bases, with 15 bases of the junction left unmatched. CDR3 bases: TGCAGTGCACCTAGCCTACTAGCGGGAGACGGGGACAATGAGCAGTTCTTC. As protein: CSAPSLLAGDGDNEQFF.

About this clonotype: At one boundary the junction diverges from the germline segment, which might be a read error. V is TRBV6-6 and J is TRBJ2-5; no clear D gene. The CDR3 is 13 residues long. Germline CDR1 reads MNHNY; CDR2 reads SVGAGI (reference sequence). The CDR3 is CACSYFGSETQYF. CDR3 coding DNA: TGTGCCTGCAGTTACTTTGGTAGTGAGACCCAGTACTTC.

This chain links TRBV4-3 with TRBJ1-1; a possible D gene is TRBD1 (5 bases). From germline, CDR1 is LGHNA and CDR2 YSLEER. V was cut by 0 bases and J by 7 bases, with 6 bases left in between. There are 12 residues in the CDR3. The CDR3 DNA reads TGCGCCAGCAGCCAAGAGGGGGGTGAAGCTTTCTTT. It translates to CASSQEGGEAFF.

This chain links TRBV5-6 with TRBJ1-5; the match to TRBD1 covers 7 bases. CDR1 and CDR2 (germline): SGHDT, YYEEEE. The CDR3 extends over 14 amino acids. Germline trimming cut 4 bases from V and 5 bases from J; bases unmatched to any gene: 6. The DNA for the CDR3 is TGTGCCAGCAGCCAACGGGGACAGTATCAGCCCCAGCATTTT. Protein sequence: CASSQRGQYQPQHF.

The chain uses TRBV10-3 and TRBJ2-5; TRBD2 matches 14 bases. The end of the DNA aligns better with TRBJ2-1, so the J call may be wrong. CDR1 and CDR2 from the germline V gene are ENHRY and SYGVKD. The CDR3 has 16 amino acids. The CDR3 DNA reads as TGTGCCATCAGTTTGACTAGCGGGGGGGAGATGAATGAGCAGTTCTTC. It codes for CAISLTSGGEMNEQFF.

This clonotype has only a few counts. The chain recombines TRBV6-5 with TRBJ2-2; possible D gene TRBD2, 6 bases. The germline V gene has CDR1 MNHEY and CDR2 SVGAGI. The CDR3 runs 15 residues. Trimming cost V 2 bases and J 5 bases, with 12 bases left between them. The CDR3, as DNA: TGTGCCAGCAGTTACCCGCGCGCGGGGACCGGGGAGCTGTTTTTT. Translated: CASSYPRAGTGELFF.

The chain couples TRBV29-1 to TRBJ2-3, with D perhaps assigned TRBD1 or TRBD2 (5 bases each). This CDR3 has 13 residues. Per germline, CDR1 SQVTM and CDR2 ANQGSEA. V was shortened by 7 bases and J by 0 bases, with 11 bases between the two germline ends. CDR3 residues: CSGLGGSTDTQYF. The CDR3 DNA is TGCAGCGGCCTTGGGGGTAGCACAGATACGCAGTATTTT.

CDR3 region: CASSEIWPTYEQYF. The CDR3 DNA reads as TGTGCCAGCAGTGAAATATGGCCAACCTACGAGCAGTACTTC. The V call is TRBV2, the J call TRBJ2-7; no reliable D call. V was pared by 2 bases and J by 2 bases, with 10 bases between. The CDR3 length is 14 residues. Per the germline V gene, CDR1 is SNHLY and CDR2 is FYNNEI.

The V call is TRBV28, the J call TRBJ2-1; TRBD1 aligns across 7 bases. The J call is uncertain, as TRBJ2-5 better fits the DNA end. CDR1 and CDR2 from the germline V gene are MDHEN and SYDVKM. The CDR3 loop spans 15 amino acids. The chain's CDR3 is CASRPLDRVGETQYF. DNA for the CDR3: TGTGCCAGCAGACCGTTAGACAGGGTAGGGGAGACCCAGTACTTC.

A note on this clonotype: Sequence at one end of the junction differs from germline and may be a read error. This chain joins TRBV7-2 and TRBJ2-1, with TRBD1 identical over 7 bases. This CDR3 spans 17 amino acids. Germline V CDR1 and CDR2: SGHTA, FQGNSA. The CDR3 DNA follows: TGTGCCGGCAGCTTAGGCGGACAGGCTAGCTCCTACAATGAGCAGTTCTTC. Encoded protein: CAGSLGGQASSYNEQFF. Variable domain in full (rest from reference TRBV7-2 and TRBJ2-1): GAGVSQSPSNKVTEKGKDVELRCDPISGHTALYWYRQSLGQGLEFLIYFQGNSAPDKSGLPSDRFSAERTGGSVSTLTIQRTQQEDSAVYLCAGSLGGQASSYNEQFFGPGTRLTVL.

This clonotype was seen only a few times. This chain uses TRBV12-3 or TRBV12-4 with TRBJ1-5; 7 bases are a match to TRBD1. V dropped 4 bases and J dropped 6; count of bases not matched to a gene: 15. The CDR3 consists of 17 residues. The CDR3 region has the DNA TGTGCCAGCAGTTCGGACCCGGGACAGAGACAGCGTCAGCCCCAGCATTTT. It codes for CASSSDPGQRQRQPQHF.

The sample holds a few counts of this clonotype. The CDR3 region is CASSFGTSAPNTDTQYF. CDR3 coding DNA: TGTGCCAGCAGCTTCGGGACCTCAGCCCCTAACACAGATACGCAGTATTTT. J is TRBJ2-3 and V is TRBV5-5; tentatively, D is TRBD1 or TRBD2 (5 bases each). The germline gives CDR1 SGHKS, CDR2 YYEKEE (reference sequence). The CDR3 sequence is 17 residues long. V lost 2 bases to trimming and J lost 2 bases, with 18 bases between them.

This clonotype was picked up a small number of times. This chain connects TRBV28 to TRBJ2-1; D is unresolved. Trimming stripped 4 bases from V and 8 bases from J, with 3 bases between. The CDR3 runs to 10 residues. Germline V lookup: CDR1 MDHEN, CDR2 SYDVKM. This chain's CDR3 is CASSSDEQFF. The CDR3 region has the DNA TGTGCCAGCAGTTCAGATGAGCAGTTCTTC. The complete variable domain, with remaining parts taken from reference TRBV28 and TRBJ2-1, reads DVKVTQSSRYLVKRTGEKVFLECVQDMDHENMFWYRQDPGLGLRLIYFSYDVKMKEKGDIPEGYSVSREKKERFSLILESASTNQTSMYLCASSSDEQFFGPGTRLTVL.